The rows below give T cell receptor beta chains drawn from one sample of a study of blood T cell repertoires in COVID-19. The data were produced by immunoSEQ multiplex PCR, yet TCRdb's version contains in-frame clones alone and is incomplete. This sample has 70,000 to 95,000 clones, with 89% found just once. Sequencing was carried out using peripheral blood. The receptors were sampled from a woman of 80 years or more with active COVID-19. CDR3s include the opening cysteine and the closing phenylalanine or tryptophan. A D gene is named only where the DNA matches it firmly. Size is stated for part of the rows, as once, few or many counts, or as a class when the clone is expanded.

TRBV6-2/TRBV6-3	.	.	TRBJ1-2	TGTGCCAGCAGTCAGGGGAACTATGGCTACACCTTC	CASSQGNYGYTF
TRBV2	.	.	TRBJ2-1	TGTGCCAGCAGTGAAGATCGAGGCTCCTACAATGAGCAGTTCTTC	CASSEDRGSYNEQFF
TRBV6-2/TRBV6-3	.	TRBD2	TRBJ2-1	TGTGCCAGCAGCATAGCGGGAGGGCAGTTCTTC	CASSIAGGQFF
TRBV19	.	TRBD1	TRBJ1-2	TGTGCCAGTAGTACGCCGGGACAGGGGCACCGAAAGTGGGGCTACACCTTC	CASSTPGQGHRKWGYTF
TRBV9	.	.	TRBJ1-4	TGTGCCAGCAGCTCACCAGGTGAAAAACTGTTTTTT	CASSSPGEKLFF
TRBV6-2/TRBV6-3	.	.	TRBJ2-3	TGTGCCAGCAGTTTGACACGTACAGATACGCAGTATTTT	CASSLTRTDTQYF
TRBV18	.	.	TRBJ1-4	TGTGCCAGCTCTCAAACGGCGGGGGAAAAACTGTTTTTT	CASSQTAGEKLFF
TRBV13	.	TRBD1	TRBJ1-1	TGTGCCAGCATCCCGAGGGACAGGGGCTCTGAAGCTTTCTTT	CASIPRDRGSEAFF
TRBV3-1/TRBV3-2	few	.	TRBJ1-6	TGTGCCAGCAGCCCGCGGGACTATAATTCACCCCTCCACTTT	CASSPRDYNSPLHF
TRBV28	.	.	TRBJ2-3	TGTGCCAGCAGTCCCCCGTCACAGCCAGCTACAGATACGCAGTATTTT	CASSPPSQPATDTQYF
TRBV12-3/TRBV12-4	.	.	TRBJ1-2	TGTGCCAGCAGCCCCGACAGGAACTATGGCTACACCTTC	CASSPDRNYGYTF
TRBV7-2	.	.	TRBJ1-6	TGTGCCAGCAGTCGACAGGAAAGCTCCTATAATTCACCCCTCCACTTT	CASSRQESSYNSPLHF
TRBV5-5	once	TRBD2	TRBJ2-1	TGTGCCAGCAACAGACTAGCGGGAAGTAATGAGCAGTTCTTC	CASNRLAGSNEQFF
TRBV4-2	.	.	TRBJ2-3	TGTGCCAGCAGCCTAAGGCGGGACTCTCCTACGGAGGATACGCAGTATTTT	CASSLRRDSPTEDTQYF
TRBV5-1	.	.	TRBJ2-1	TGCGCCAGCAGCCCCTCGAGCGCTCAATACAATGAGCAGTTCTTC	CASSPSSAQYNEQFF
TRBV5-6	.	.	TRBJ2-1	TGTGCCAGCAGCCGCACTGGGTTCGCGGGTGAGCAGTTCTTC	CASSRTGFAGEQFF
TRBV5-1	.	.	TRBJ1-1	TGCGCCAGCAGCTTGGGCCGGGTCGTGAACACTGAAGCTTTCTTT	CASSLGRVVNTEAFF
TRBV5-4	.	.	TRBJ1-6	TGTGCCAGCAGCTTGAGCGTTAATTCACCCCTCCACTTT	CASSLSVNSPLHF
TRBV6-2/TRBV6-3	once	TRBD1	TRBJ2-2	TGTGCCAGCAGTTACCCACAGGGGGCCACCGGGGAGCTGTTTTTT	CASSYPQGATGELFF
TRBV7-3	.	.	TRBJ1-1	TGTGCCAGCAGCTTAAGAGGGAACACTGAAGCTTTCTTT	CASSLRGNTEAFF
TRBV30	.	TRBD1	TRBJ1-1	TGTGCCTGGTACGACAGGGGGTCGATTGAAGCTTTCTTT	CAWYDRGSIEAFF
TRBV5-1	.	.	TRBJ2-7	TGCGCCAGCAGCTTGAACGGGTGGAGGGAGCAGTACTTC	CASSLNGWREQYF
TRBV6-6	few	TRBD2	TRBJ2-1	TGTGCCAGCATGGGTATGGGACTAGCGGGTAATGAGCAGTTCTTC	CASMGMGLAGNEQFF
TRBV5-5	.	TRBD2	TRBJ2-1	TGTGCCAGCAGCTTGGGACTAGCGGGAGGGGATGAGCAGTTCTTC	CASSLGLAGGDEQFF
TRBV4-1	.	.	TRBJ2-1	TGCGCCAGCAGCCAGTATACTACGTCTCTCTTCAATGAGCAGTTCTTC	CASSQYTTSLFNEQFF
TRBV5-4	.	.	TRBJ2-1	TGTGCCAGCAGCTTACAGGGCGGCGAGTACAATGAGCAGTTCTTC	CASSLQGGEYNEQFF
TRBV19	.	.	TRBJ2-7	TGTGCCAGTAGGACTCATTCCGGGGTTTCCTACGAGCAGTACTTC	CASRTHSGVSYEQYF
TRBV4-1	.	TRBD2	TRBJ2-1	TGCGCCAGCAGCCGCGGGACTAGCGGGGGCCTGATGGGTTACAATGAGCAGTTCTTC	CASSRGTSGGLMGYNEQFF
TRBV10-3	.	TRBD2	TRBJ2-7	TGTGCCATCAGTGAGTGGGGGCGGGAGGGTTACGAGCAGTACTTC	CAISEWGREGYEQYF
TRBV11-2	.	TRBD2	TRBJ2-3	TGTGCCAGCAGCGTAAGCGGGAGGGTCACAGATACGCAGTATTTT	CASSVSGRVTDTQYF
TRBV4-3	.	.	TRBJ2-3	TGCGCCAGCAGCCTTCAATTAGACACAGATACGCAGTATTTT	CASSLQLDTDTQYF
TRBV7-3	.	TRBD1	TRBJ2-5	TGTGCCAGCAGCCTCCTACAGGGGGATGAGACCCAGTACTTC	CASSLLQGDETQYF
TRBV6-2/TRBV6-3	.	.	TRBJ2-7	TGTGCCAGCAGTTACGGCATAGCGAGCACCTACGAGCAGTACTTC	CASSYGIASTYEQYF
TRBV5-1	few	.	TRBJ2-7	TGCGCCAGCAGCTTGGGCGTCTCCGAGTCCTACGAGCAGTACTTC	CASSLGVSESYEQYF
TRBV7-9	.	TRBD1	TRBJ1-2	TGTGCCAGCAGCCCGGGACAGGGTGGCTATGGCTACACCTTC	CASSPGQGGYGYTF
TRBV27	.	TRBD2	TRBJ2-7	TGTGCCAGCAGTCCTCGACTAGCGGGAGGGCGAAAGTACTTC	CASSPRLAGGRKYF
TRBV10-3	.	.	TRBJ2-5	TGTGCCATCAGTGAGGTCCAGGGGACCCAGTACTTC	CAISEVQGTQYF
TRBV19	.	TRBD2	TRBJ2-5	TGTGCCAGTAGTATAATAAGCGGGACCCCTCAAGAGACCCAGTACTTC	CASSIISGTPQETQYF
TRBV28	.	TRBD2	TRBJ2-3	TGTGCCAGCAGTTCTAGCGGGAATTCAGATACGCAGTATTTT	CASSSSGNSDTQYF
TRBV4-1	.	.	TRBJ2-7	TGCGCCAGCAGCCCAAGTGGGCGAAGGTACGAGCAGTACTTC	CASSPSGRRYEQYF
TRBV7-9	.	TRBD2	TRBJ2-7	TGTGCCAGCAGCTTTCCCGGACTAGCGGGACTCGAGCAGTACTTC	CASSFPGLAGLEQYF
TRBV7-8	.	TRBD2	TRBJ2-5	TGTGCCAGCGGCGGGGGGCTCCAAGAGACCCAGTACTTC	CASGGGLQETQYF